Shown below are 5 T cell receptor beta chains from a single sample sequenced in a study of cytotoxic CD8 clonotypes in ibrutinib-treated CLL. The data were produced by immunoSEQ multiplex PCR, yet TCRdb's version contains in-frame clones alone and is incomplete. In the table there are fewer than 100,000 clones, 70% to 90% of which are singletons. The starting material was PBMCs, obtained before ibrutinib treatment. All receptors derive from a human donor with chronic lymphocytic leukemia.

This clone came up once. The chain employs TRBV14 and TRBJ1-2, with 8 bases aligning to TRBD1. CDR1 SGHDN and CDR2 FVKESK come from the germline V gene. V was clipped by 4 bases and J by 1 base; unmatched bases: 11. This CDR3 is 17 amino acids long. The CDR3 DNA sequence: TGTGCCAGCAGCCTGACAGGGGCTCCGTCTATTAACTATGGCTACACCTTC. As protein: CASSLTGAPSINYGYTF. Full variable domain (outside the CDR3, taken from reference TRBV14 and TRBJ1-2): EAGVTQFPSHSVIEKGQTVTLRCDPISGHDNLYWYRRVMGKEIKFLLHFVKESKQDESGMPNNRFLAERTGGTYSTLKVQPAELEDSGVYFCASSLTGAPSINYGYTFGSGTRLTVV.

This clone was seen more than once but under ten times. This rearrangement joins TRBV28 to TRBJ2-3; D may be TRBD1 or TRBD2 (5 bases each). V lost 5 bases to trimming and J lost 0 bases, with 6 bases between them. The germline V gene encodes CDR1 MDHEN and CDR2 SYDVKM. The CDR3 contains 13 residues. The CDR3, as DNA: TGTGCCAGCAGTGAGGGGAGCACAGATACGCAGTATTTT. Its translation: CASSEGSTDTQYF.

This chain connects TRBV6-5 to TRBJ1-2, with D perhaps TRBD1 (5 bases). Looked up from germline, CDR1 is MNHEY and CDR2 is SVGAGI. The CDR3 loop spans 16 amino acids. V lost 0 bases to trimming and J lost 7 bases, with 18 bases between them. The CDR3 sequence is CASSYSRQGAGSGYTF. In DNA, the CDR3 is TGTGCCAGCAGTTACTCGCGTCAGGGCGCAGGGTCTGGCTACACCTTC.

The rearrangement joins TRBV5-1 to TRBJ1-2, with D perhaps TRBD1 (6 bases). Per germline, CDR1 SGHRS and CDR2 YFSETQ. V was shortened by 6 bases and J by 2 bases, with 14 bases between the two germline ends. The CDR3 covers 14 residues. The CDR3 here is CASTLLTGNYGYTF. Written as DNA, the CDR3 is TGCGCCAGCACCCTCTTAACAGGGAACTATGGCTACACCTTC. Supplemented by reference TRBV5-1 and TRBJ1-2, the full variable domain reads KAGVTQTPRYLIKTRGQQVTLSCSPISGHRSVSWYQQTPGQGLQFLFEYFSETQRNKGNFPGRFSGRQFSNSRSEMNVSTLELGDSALYLCASTLLTGNYGYTFGSGTRLTVV.

The chain joins TRBV9 to TRBJ2-7; 9 bases line up with TRBD1. The V gene end was trimmed by 4 bases and the J gene end by 7 bases; junction bases not matched to a gene: 6. The V gene's germline CDR1 is SGDLS and CDR2 YYNGEE. This CDR3 has 13 amino acids. The chain's CDR3 is CASSPRTGVEQYF. The CDR3 DNA follows: TGTGCCAGCAGCCCGCGGACAGGGGTTGAGCAGTACTTC.